This T cell receptor (beta chain) was obtained from a study of blood T cell repertoires in COVID-19. Study in general: Sites across the United States, Italy and Spain contributed samples from acute and convalescent COVID-19. Nucleic acid was either cDNA or gDNA, and it came from T cells, B-cell-depleted T cells, or PBMCs.

V lost 5 bases to trimming and J lost 4 bases, with 17 bases between them. This CDR3 spans 15 amino acids. Per the germline V gene, CDR1 is KGHSY and CDR2 is FQNENV. The protocol was immunoSEQ multiplex PCR, while the TCRdb copy is restricted to in-frame clones and leaves out a portion. The repertoire consists of about 100,000 clones, with just over 90% occurring once and the leading ten covering around 2.1%. Sequencing used peripheral blood. The TCR originated in a man in his fifties or sixties with active COVID-19. The chain links TRBV16 to TRBJ1-1, with a possible D match to TRBD1 (5 bases). CDR3 in DNA: TGTGCCAGCAGCGCCTGGGCCAGGGTGGGCACTGAAGCTTTCTTT. As protein: CASSAWARVGTEAFF.